The next 10 T cell receptor beta chains were all read from a single sample in a study of graft-versus-host responses after intestinal transplantation. Lymphocytes from graft epithelium and lamina propria were isolated. Measured with immunoSEQ multiplex PCR; TCRdb has only the in-frame clones, and not every one. This sample has 4,400 or so clones, with over 60% found just once. The sample in question was ileum tissue, obtained roughly 120 days after intestinal transplantation. All receptors derive from a human patient who received an intestinal transplant, so some T cells may come from the graft donor.

This clone was found a few times. CDR3: CASSPMRGGGPGDTQYF. Here the CDR3 DNA reads TGTGCCAGCAGCCCCATGAGGGGGGGAGGGCCCGGAGATACGCAGTATTTT. This sequence joins TRBV4-2 and TRBJ2-3; D might be TRBD2 (7 bases). Trimming took 4 bases from V and 5 from J, leaving 22 bases between them. CDR3 length: 17 residues. Germline V CDR1 and CDR2: LGHNA, YNFKEQ.

Of note for this clone: The junction departs from the called germline gene at one end, perhaps through a read error. The chain uses TRBV5-1 and TRBJ2-2, with D possibly being TRBD2 (6 bases). Germline lookup yields CDR1 SGHRS and CDR2 YFSETQ. The CDR3 covers 17 residues. As DNA, the CDR3 is TGCGCCAGCAGCTTGGCCTGGGGAGGCCGGTTCTCCGGGGAGCCGTTTTTT. Translating gives CASSLAWGGRFSGEPFF.

The chain carries TRBV14 and TRBJ2-5; TRBD2 matches at 15 bases. CDR1 is SGHDN and CDR2 is FVKESK in the germline V gene. The CDR3 runs 17 residues. The ends lost 1 base at V and 4 bases at J; junction bases unmatched: 4. In DNA, the CDR3 is TGTGCCAGCAGCCAAGGGACTAGCGGGAGGGCGAGAGAGACCCAGTACTTC. Translation: CASSQGTSGRARETQYF.

The V call is TRBV2, the J call TRBJ2-3; D not certain. V was cut by 4 bases and J by 1 base, with 18 bases left in between. The CDR3 has 17 amino acids. Per germline, CDR1 SNHLY and CDR2 FYNNEI. The CDR3: CASSAPSALARTDTQYF. The CDR3 DNA reads TGTGCCAGCAGTGCACCCTCCGCTCTTGCCCGCACAGATACGCAGTATTTT.

The V gene is TRBV6-6, the J gene TRBJ2-1; 7 nucleotides line up with TRBD1. CDR1 MNHNY and CDR2 SVGAGI come from the germline V gene (reference sequence). The CDR3 contains 13 residues. The J segment lost 4 bases and the V segment lost 8 bases, leaving 5 bases of the junction unmatched. The CDR3 here is CASDRDRYNEQFF. CDR3 nucleotide sequence: TGTGCCAGCGACAGGGATAGGTACAATGAGCAGTTCTTC.

V is TRBV19 and J is TRBJ2-7, with D tentatively TRBD1 (6 bases). The CDR3 runs to 13 residues. The V gene's germline CDR1 is LNHDA and CDR2 SQIVND (reference sequence). The V and J ends lost 4 bases and 9 bases respectively, with 16 bases between them. The CDR3 DNA reads as TGTGCCAGTAGTACCGAGACAGGTGCAGGGCAGTACTTC. This encodes CASSTETGAGQYF.

The chain joins TRBV6-4 to TRBJ2-1; D remains ambiguous. V gave up 4 bases and J gave up 4 bases, with 17 bases separating them. The germline gives CDR1 MRHNA, CDR2 SNTAGT. This CDR3 region has 16 residues. In nucleotides, the CDR3 is TGTGCCAGCAGTGTGGGCCACTCCAGGCCTTACAATGAGCAGTTCTTC. Amino acid sequence: CASSVGHSRPYNEQFF.

The chain recombines TRBV30 with TRBJ2-1; 9 bases line up with TRBD1. The CDR3 covers 19 residues. Looked up from germline, CDR1 is GTSNPN and CDR2 is SVGIG (reference sequence). V lost 2 bases to trimming and J lost 0 bases; unmatched junction nucleotides: 14. CDR3 in amino acids: CAWSPWTGDFTSSYNEQFF. CDR3 nucleotide sequence: TGTGCCTGGAGTCCCTGGACAGGGGATTTTACTAGCTCCTACAATGAGCAGTTCTTC.

J is TRBJ1-1 and V is TRBV27; D call uncertain. The length of the CDR3 is 14 residues. Trimming stripped 0 bases from V and 11 bases from J, with 16 bases between. CDR1 is MNHEY, CDR2 SMNVEV, per germline (reference sequence). The CDR3 loop reads CASSLSDYPFLAFF. CDR3 in DNA: TGTGCCAGCAGTTTATCCGACTACCCATTCCTGGCTTTCTTT.

There are a few counts of this clone. The rearrangement joins TRBV12-5 to TRBJ2-7; D is possibly TRBD1 (6 bases). Per germline, CDR1 LGHNT and CDR2 FRNRAP. V was clipped by 1 base and J by 2 bases, with 18 bases between them. The CDR3 extends over 17 amino acids. The CDR3 is CASGLETGRDTAYEQYF. The CDR3 DNA reads as TGTGCTAGTGGTTTGGAAACAGGCCGGGACACCGCCTACGAGCAGTACTTC. The full variable domain, rest sourced from reference TRBV12-5 and TRBJ2-7, is DARVTQTPRHKVTEMGQEVTMRCQPILGHNTVFWYRQTMMQGLELLAYFRNRAPLDDSGMPKDRFSAEMPDATLATLKIQPSEPRDSAVYFCASGLETGRDTAYEQYFGPGTRLTVT.